The subject of this entry is one T cell receptor (beta chain). What it binds is unknown. These data are taken from a study of memory CD4+ T cells and cytomegalovirus serostatus. General study points: About 40% of the roughly 160 known CMV-associated TCRbeta sequences appeared in CD4+ memory.

In the original processing: Out-of-frame sequences were removed, leaving a few million distinct TCRbeta sequences. Sequenced by immunoSEQ multiplex PCR; TCRdb stores in-frame clones only, minus some. The D gene and trimming were derived from the DNA, and the V and J assignments and clone size from that table. Among 50,000 to 75,000 clones listed, 75% to 90% were seen once. Single viable CD3+CD4+CD8-CD45RO+ cells were sorted as the memory CD4+ T cells. The junction had 4 bases not matched to a gene; V was cut back by 4 bases and J by 6 bases. The V gene's germline CDR1 is MNHNS and CDR2 SASEGT. CDR3 length: 13 amino acids.

The genes are TRBV6-1 and TRBJ2-7; TRBD1 agrees at 9 bases. The TCR was taken from an adult in good health and CMV-seronegative. Sequencing input: memory CD4+ T cells from blood. This chain's CDR3 is CASSGPTGGEQYF. The CDR3 coding sequence is TGTGCCAGCAGTGGCCCGACAGGGGGCGAGCAGTACTTC.